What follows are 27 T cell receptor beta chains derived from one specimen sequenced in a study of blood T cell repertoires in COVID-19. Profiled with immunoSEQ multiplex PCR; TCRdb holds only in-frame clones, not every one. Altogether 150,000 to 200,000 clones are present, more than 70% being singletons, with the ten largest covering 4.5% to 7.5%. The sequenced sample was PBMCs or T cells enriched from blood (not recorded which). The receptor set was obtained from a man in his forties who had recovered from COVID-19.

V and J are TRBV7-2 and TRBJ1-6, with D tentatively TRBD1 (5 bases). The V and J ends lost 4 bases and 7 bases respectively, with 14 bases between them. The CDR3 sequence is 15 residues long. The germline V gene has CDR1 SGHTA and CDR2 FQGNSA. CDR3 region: CASSSDGRVNSPLHF. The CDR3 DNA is TGTGCCAGCAGCTCCGATGGCAGGGTAAATTCACCCCTCCACTTT.

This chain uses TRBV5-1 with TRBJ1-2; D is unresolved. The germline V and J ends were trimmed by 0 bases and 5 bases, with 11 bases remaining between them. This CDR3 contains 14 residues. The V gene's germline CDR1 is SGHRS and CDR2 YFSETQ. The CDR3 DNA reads TGCGCCAGCAGCTTGGCCGACTCGATATATGGCTACACCTTC. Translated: CASSLADSIYGYTF. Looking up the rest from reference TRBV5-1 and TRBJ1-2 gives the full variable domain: KAGVTQTPRYLIKTRGQQVTLSCSPISGHRSVSWYQQTPGQGLQFLFEYFSETQRNKGNFPGRFSGRQFSNSRSEMNVSTLELGDSALYLCASSLADSIYGYTFGSGTRLTVV.

CDR3 loop: CASSERGGEAYEQYF. DNA of the CDR3: TGTGCCAGCAGTGAAAGGGGGGGGGAGGCCTACGAGCAGTACTTC. The chain is built from TRBV2 and TRBJ2-7, with D maybe TRBD2 (7 bases). There are 15 residues in the CDR3. Between the trimmed V and J ends, which lost 2 bases and 2 bases, there was a span of 13 bases. CDR1 is SNHLY and CDR2 is FYNNEI in the germline V gene.

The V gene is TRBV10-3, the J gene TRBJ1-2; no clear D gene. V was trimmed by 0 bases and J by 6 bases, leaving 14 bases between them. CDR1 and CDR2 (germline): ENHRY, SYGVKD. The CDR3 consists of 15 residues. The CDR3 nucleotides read TGTGCCATCAGTGAGTCCGCGAGAGGTTTACATGGCTACACCTTC. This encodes CAISESARGLHGYTF.

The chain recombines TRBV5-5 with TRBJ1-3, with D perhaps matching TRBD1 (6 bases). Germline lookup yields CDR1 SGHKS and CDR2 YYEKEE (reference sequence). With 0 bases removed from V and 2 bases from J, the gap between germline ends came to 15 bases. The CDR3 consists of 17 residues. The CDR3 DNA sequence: TGTGCCAGCAGCTTGGCCGGGGGGGCCCTCCCTGGAAACACCATATATTTT. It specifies CASSLAGGALPGNTIYF.

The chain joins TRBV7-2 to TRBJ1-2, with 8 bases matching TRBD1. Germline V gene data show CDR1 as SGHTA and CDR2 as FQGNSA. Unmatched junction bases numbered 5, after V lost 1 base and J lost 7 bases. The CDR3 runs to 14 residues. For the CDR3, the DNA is TGTGCCAGCAGCTTAGGGCAGGGGGCTGGTGGCTACACCTTC. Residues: CASSLGQGAGGYTF.

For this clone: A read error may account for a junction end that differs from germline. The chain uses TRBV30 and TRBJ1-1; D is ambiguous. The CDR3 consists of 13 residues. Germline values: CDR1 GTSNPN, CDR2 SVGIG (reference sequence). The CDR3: CAWTHFLNSEAFF. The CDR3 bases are TGTGCCTGGACCCATTTTCTTAACAGTGAAGCTTTCTTT.

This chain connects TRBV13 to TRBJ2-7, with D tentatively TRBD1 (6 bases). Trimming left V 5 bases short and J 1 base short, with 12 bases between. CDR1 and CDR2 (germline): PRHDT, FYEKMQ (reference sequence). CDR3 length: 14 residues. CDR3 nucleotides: TGTGCCAGCAGCCTCAGGGGCAGGTCCTACGAGCAGTACTTC. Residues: CASSLRGRSYEQYF.

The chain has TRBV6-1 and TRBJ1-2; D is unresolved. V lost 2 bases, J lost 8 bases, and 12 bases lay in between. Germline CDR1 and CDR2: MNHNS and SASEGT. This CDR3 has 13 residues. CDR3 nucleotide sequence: TGTGCCAGCAGTGAAACCCTCGACGGGGGCTACACCTTC. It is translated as CASSETLDGGYTF.

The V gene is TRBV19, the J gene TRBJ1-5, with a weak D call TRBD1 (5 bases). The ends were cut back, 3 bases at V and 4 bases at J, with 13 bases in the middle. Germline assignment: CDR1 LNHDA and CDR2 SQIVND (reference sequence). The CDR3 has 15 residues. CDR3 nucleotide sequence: TGTGCCAGTAGTATTGCGGCCAGACAGAATCAGCCCCAGCATTTT. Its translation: CASSIAARQNQPQHF. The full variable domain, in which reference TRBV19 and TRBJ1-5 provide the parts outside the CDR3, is DGGITQSPKYLFRKEGQNVTLSCEQNLNHDAMYWYRQDPGQGLRLIYYSQIVNDFQKGDIAEGYSVSREKKESFPLTVTSAQKNPTAFYLCASSIAARQNQPQHFGDGTRLSIL.

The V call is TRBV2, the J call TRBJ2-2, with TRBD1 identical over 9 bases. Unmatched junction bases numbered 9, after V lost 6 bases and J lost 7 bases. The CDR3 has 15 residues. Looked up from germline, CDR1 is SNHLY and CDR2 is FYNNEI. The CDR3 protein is CASSVGQGTDGELFF. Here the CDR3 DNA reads TGTGCCAGCAGCGTGGGACAGGGAACGGACGGGGAGCTGTTTTTT.

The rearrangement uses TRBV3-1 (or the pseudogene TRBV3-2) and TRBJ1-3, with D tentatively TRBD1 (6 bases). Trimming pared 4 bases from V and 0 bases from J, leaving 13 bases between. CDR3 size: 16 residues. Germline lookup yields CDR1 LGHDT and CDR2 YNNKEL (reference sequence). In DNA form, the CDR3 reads TGTGCCAGCAGCCGGGCCAGGGGATCCTCTGGAAACACCATATATTTT. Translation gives CASSRARGSSGNTIYF.

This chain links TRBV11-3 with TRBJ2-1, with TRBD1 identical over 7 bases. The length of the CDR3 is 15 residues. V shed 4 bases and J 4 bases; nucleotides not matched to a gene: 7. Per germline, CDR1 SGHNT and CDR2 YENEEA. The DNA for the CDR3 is TGTGCCAGCAGCTATGGGGACAGAGGATACAATGAGCAGTTCTTC. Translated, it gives CASSYGDRGYNEQFF.

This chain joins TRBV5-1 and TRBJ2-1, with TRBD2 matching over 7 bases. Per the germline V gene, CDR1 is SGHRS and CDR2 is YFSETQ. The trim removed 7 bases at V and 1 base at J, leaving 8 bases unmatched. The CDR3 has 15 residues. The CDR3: CASLPSGDSYNEQFF. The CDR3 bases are TGCGCCAGCTTACCCAGCGGGGATTCCTACAATGAGCAGTTCTTC.

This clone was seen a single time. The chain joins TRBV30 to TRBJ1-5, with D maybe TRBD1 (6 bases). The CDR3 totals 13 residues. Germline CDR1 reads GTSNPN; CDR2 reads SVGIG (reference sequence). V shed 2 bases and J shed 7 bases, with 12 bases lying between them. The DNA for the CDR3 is TGTGCCTGGAGTACGGACAGCCGGCAGCCCCAGCATTTT. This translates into CAWSTDSRQPQHF.

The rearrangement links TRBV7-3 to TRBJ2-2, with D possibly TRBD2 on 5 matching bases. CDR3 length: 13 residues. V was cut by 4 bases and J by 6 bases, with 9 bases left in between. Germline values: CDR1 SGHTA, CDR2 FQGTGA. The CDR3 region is CASSSQEAGELFF. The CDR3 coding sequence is TGTGCCAGCAGCTCGCAGGAGGCCGGGGAGCTGTTTTTT.

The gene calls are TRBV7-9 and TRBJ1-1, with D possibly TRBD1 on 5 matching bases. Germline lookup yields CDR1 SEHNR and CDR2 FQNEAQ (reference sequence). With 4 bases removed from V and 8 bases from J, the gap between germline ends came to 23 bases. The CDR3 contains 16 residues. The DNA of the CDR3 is TGTGCCAGCAGCTCGGAACAGGTTAGGGGCGCGACAGAAGCTTTCTTT. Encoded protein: CASSSEQVRGATEAFF.

The CDR3 region is CAWSSQNPTQHF. CDR3 DNA: TGTGCCTGGAGTTCGCAGAACCCGACCCAGCATTTT. The V and J genes are TRBV30 and TRBJ1-5; D call uncertain. V lost 2 bases and J lost 11, with 13 bases in between. This CDR3 has 12 amino acids. The germline V gene encodes CDR1 GTSNPN and CDR2 SVGIG (reference sequence).

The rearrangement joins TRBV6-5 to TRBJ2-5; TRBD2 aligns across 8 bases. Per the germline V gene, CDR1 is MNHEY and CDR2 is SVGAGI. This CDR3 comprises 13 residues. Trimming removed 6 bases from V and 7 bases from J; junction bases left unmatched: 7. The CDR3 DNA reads TGTGCCAGCAGACGGGGGGGAACGGGGACCCAGTACTTC. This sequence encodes CASRRGGTGTQYF.

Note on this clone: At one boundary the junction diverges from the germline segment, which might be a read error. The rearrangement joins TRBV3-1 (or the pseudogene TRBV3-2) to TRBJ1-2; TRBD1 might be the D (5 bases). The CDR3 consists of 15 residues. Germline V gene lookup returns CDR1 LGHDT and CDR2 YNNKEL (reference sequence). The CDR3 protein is CASSSKGLKLYGHTF. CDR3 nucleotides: TGTGCCAGCAGCTCAAAGGGGCTCAAACTCTATGGCCACACCTTC.

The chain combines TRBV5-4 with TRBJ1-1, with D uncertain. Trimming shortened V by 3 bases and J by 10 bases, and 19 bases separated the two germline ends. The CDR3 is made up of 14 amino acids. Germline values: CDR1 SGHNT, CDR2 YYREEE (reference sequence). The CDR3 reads CASSSADRRSGAFF. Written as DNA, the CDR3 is TGTGCCAGCAGCTCAGCGGACCGCCGAAGCGGAGCTTTCTTT.

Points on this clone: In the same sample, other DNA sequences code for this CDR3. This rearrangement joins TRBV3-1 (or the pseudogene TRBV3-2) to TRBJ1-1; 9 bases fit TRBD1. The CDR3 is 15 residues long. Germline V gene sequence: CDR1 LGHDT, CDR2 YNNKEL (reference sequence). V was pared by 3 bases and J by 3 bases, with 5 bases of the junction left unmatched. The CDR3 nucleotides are TGTGCCAGCAGCCAGGGACAGGGTTGGGACACTGAAGCTTTCTTT. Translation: CASSQGQGWDTEAFF.

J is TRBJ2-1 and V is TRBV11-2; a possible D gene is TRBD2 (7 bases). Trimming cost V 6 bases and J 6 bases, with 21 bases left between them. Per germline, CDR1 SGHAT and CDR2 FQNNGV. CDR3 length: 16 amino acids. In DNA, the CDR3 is TGTGCCAGCAGACGATTGCGGGGGCGACGAAGCAATGAGCAGTTCTTC. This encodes CASRRLRGRRSNEQFF.

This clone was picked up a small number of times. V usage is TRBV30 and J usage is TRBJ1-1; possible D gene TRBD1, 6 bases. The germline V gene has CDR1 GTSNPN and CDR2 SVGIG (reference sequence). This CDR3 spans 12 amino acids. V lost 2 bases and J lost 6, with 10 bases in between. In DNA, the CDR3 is TGTGCCTGGAGTTCCGGGGGGCCTGAAGCTTTCTTT. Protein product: CAWSSGGPEAFF.

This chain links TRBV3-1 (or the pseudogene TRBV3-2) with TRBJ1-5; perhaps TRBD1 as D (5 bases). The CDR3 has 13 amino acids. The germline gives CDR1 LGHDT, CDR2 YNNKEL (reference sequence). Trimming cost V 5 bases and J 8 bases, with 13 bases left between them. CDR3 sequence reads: CASSVEGGEPQHF. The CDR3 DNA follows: TGTGCCAGCAGCGTAGAGGGAGGGGAGCCCCAGCATTTT.

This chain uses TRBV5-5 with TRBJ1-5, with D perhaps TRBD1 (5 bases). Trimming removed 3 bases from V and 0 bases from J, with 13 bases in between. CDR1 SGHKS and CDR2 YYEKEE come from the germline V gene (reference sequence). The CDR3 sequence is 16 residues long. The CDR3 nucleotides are TGTGCCAGCAGCTCAGCTCCGGGGGATAGCAATCAGCCCCAGCATTTT. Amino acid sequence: CASSSAPGDSNQPQHF.

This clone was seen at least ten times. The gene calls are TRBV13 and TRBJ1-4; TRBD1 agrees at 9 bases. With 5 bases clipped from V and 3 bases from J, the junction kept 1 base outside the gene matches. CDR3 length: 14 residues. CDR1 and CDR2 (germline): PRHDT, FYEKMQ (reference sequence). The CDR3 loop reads CASSHRGPNEKLFF. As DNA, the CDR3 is TGTGCCAGCAGCCACAGGGGGCCTAATGAAAAACTGTTTTTT.